This is a list of T cell receptor beta chains from one sample in a study of blood T cell repertoires in COVID-19. Repertoires were generated with immunoSEQ multiplex PCR, while TCRdb's copy carries only in-frame clones and drops some. Here the sample spans approximately 300,000 clones, 75% to 95% being singletons. The sequenced material came from peripheral blood. These receptors all stem from a woman in her thirties with COVID-19, enrolled during active disease. The CDR3 runs from the conserved cysteine through the conserved F or W. D genes are given only for firm matches. Not all rows give a size; the values are once, few, many and, for expanded clones, a class.

cdr3_nt,cdr3_aa,d_call,j_call,clone_size,v_call
TGTGCCAGCAGCTCCTTCCCCCCTAGCGGGACGGGCTACGAGCAGTACTTC,CASSSFPPSGTGYEQYF,TRBD2,TRBJ2-7,.,TRBV7-8
TGTGCCAGCAGTATACCCCAGGGCTCTGGAAACACCATATATTTT,CASSIPQGSGNTIYF,.,TRBJ1-3,.,TRBV6-6
TGTGCCAGCAACCAGGGGGCTAGCACAGATACGCAGTATTTT,CASNQGASTDTQYF,TRBD1,TRBJ2-3,.,TRBV3-1/TRBV3-2
TGCGCCAGCAGCCAAGAACGGGATACAGAAGCTTTCTTT,CASSQERDTEAFF,.,TRBJ1-1,.,TRBV4-3
TGTGCCAGCAGTTACTCGACGGGATCTGAGCAGTTCTTC,CASSYSTGSEQFF,.,TRBJ2-1,.,TRBV6-5
TGTGCCAGCAGTTTAGACTGGACTTCTGGCAATCAGCCCCAGCATTTT,CASSLDWTSGNQPQHF,.,TRBJ1-5,.,TRBV28
TGTGCCAGCAGCCCCTCAGTGGGAGTTAGTGAAAAACTGTTTTTT,CASSPSVGVSEKLFF,.,TRBJ1-4,.,TRBV5-6
TGTGCCAGCAGTTACTCCCCCGGCCTCGGCGCGGACACTGAAGCTTTCTTT,CASSYSPGLGADTEAFF,.,TRBJ1-1,.,TRBV6-2/TRBV6-3
TGTGCCTGGAGTGTAACAGGCAATCAGCCCCAGCATTTT,CAWSVTGNQPQHF,.,TRBJ1-5,.,TRBV30
TGCGCCAGCGGCGGGACAGACTATAATTCACCCCTCCACTTT,CASGGTDYNSPLHF,TRBD1,TRBJ1-6,.,TRBV4-1
TGTGCCTGGAGTGCCAAGACAGGAGGCAATCAGCCCCAGCATTTT,CAWSAKTGGNQPQHF,.,TRBJ1-5,.,TRBV30
TGTGCCAGCAGCTTGGACAGGGGGCCCTCAATGAACACTGAAGCTTTCTTT,CASSLDRGPSMNTEAFF,TRBD1,TRBJ1-1,.,TRBV7-9
TGTGCCAGCAGCTCCAGGACGGCGGGCTACAATGAGCAGTTCTTC,CASSSRTAGYNEQFF,.,TRBJ2-1,.,TRBV7-3
TGTGCCATCAGCCGCTCCGGGACACCAAACACTGAAGCTTTCTTT,CAISRSGTPNTEAFF,.,TRBJ1-1,.,TRBV10-3
TGTGCCTGGAGTCCCATTGGACAGCACGCAACTGAAGCTTTCTTT,CAWSPIGQHATEAFF,.,TRBJ1-1,few,TRBV30
TGTGCCAGCAGTCCGGGGGGGACAGGGGTCGAGCAGTACTTC,CASSPGGTGVEQYF,TRBD1,TRBJ2-7,.,TRBV28
TGTGCCAGCAGTGAACAGGGCTACGGCTATGGCTACACCTTC,CASSEQGYGYGYTF,.,TRBJ1-2,.,TRBV28
TGCGCCAGCAGTGAGTCACAGGGGGAAGCTTTCTTT,CASSESQGEAFF,TRBD1,TRBJ1-1,.,TRBV10-1
TGTGCCAGCAGGGGCAGCCTCAATGAAAAACTGTTTTTT,CASRGSLNEKLFF,.,TRBJ1-4,.,TRBV6-5
TGTGCCTGGAGCGGTCTAGCGTCGTACAATGAGCAGTTCTTC,CAWSGLASYNEQFF,.,TRBJ2-1,once,TRBV30
TGTGCCAGCAGATCCGGGACAGAATCCTACGAGCAGTACTTC,CASRSGTESYEQYF,TRBD1,TRBJ2-7,.,TRBV28
TGTGCCAGCAGTGAATATCAGGGTTTTCAAGCTTTCTTT,CASSEYQGFQAFF,.,TRBJ1-1,.,TRBV25-1
TGTGCCAGCAGCTTGCGGGGGCAGTTAGATACGCAGTATTTT,CASSLRGQLDTQYF,.,TRBJ2-3,.,TRBV7-9
TGTGCCAGCAGCGTCTTACAGGGGCGGAATGAAAAACTGTTTTTT,CASSVLQGRNEKLFF,TRBD1,TRBJ1-4,.,TRBV6-5
TGCGCCAGCAGCCAAAGTCCCAACAGCGAGCAGTACTTC,CASSQSPNSEQYF,.,TRBJ2-7,.,TRBV4-1
TGTGCCTCAGACAGGGTGGGCCACGAAAAACTGTTTTTT,CASDRVGHEKLFF,TRBD1,TRBJ1-4,.,TRBV30
TGCGCCAGCAGATCCGGGACTAGCGGCGTCGGGGAGCTGTTTTTT,CASRSGTSGVGELFF,TRBD2,TRBJ2-2,.,TRBV5-1
TGTGCCAGCAGCCGGGACAGGGACACCTACGAGCAGTACTTC,CASSRDRDTYEQYF,TRBD1,TRBJ2-7,.,TRBV6-5
TGTGCCAGCCGTAGACCGGGACAGGGTGGTATTAATGAAAAACTGTTTTTT,CASRRPGQGGINEKLFF,TRBD1,TRBJ1-4,.,TRBV27
TGTGCCAGCAGGTACAGGGGAAGTAATGAAAAACTGTTTTTT,CASRYRGSNEKLFF,TRBD1,TRBJ1-4,few,TRBV2
TGTGCCAGCAGGGCAACTAGAGTTACCTACAATGAGCAGTTCTTC,CASRATRVTYNEQFF,.,TRBJ2-1,.,TRBV2
TGTGCCAGCAGCCTAGCCTCTGCGAACAATGAGCAGTTCTTC,CASSLASANNEQFF,.,TRBJ2-1,.,TRBV9
TGTGCCAGCCTCTACCGAGAGACCCAGTACTTC,CASLYRETQYF,.,TRBJ2-5,once,TRBV6-5
TGTGCCAGCAGTTACCTACCAGGGCCGAACACCGGGGAGCTGTTTTTT,CASSYLPGPNTGELFF,.,TRBJ2-2,.,TRBV6-5
TGTGCCAGCTCACCGCCAGAATCTGGACAGGGGCGCAATGAGCAGTTCTTC,CASSPPESGQGRNEQFF,TRBD1,TRBJ2-1,.,TRBV18